A single sample gave rise to the 24 T cell receptor beta chains below, sequenced in a study of blood T cell repertoires in COVID-19. Some clones are missing from TCRdb's copy, which holds only in-frame ones; the method was immunoSEQ multiplex PCR. The sample has approximately 180,000 clones, more than 75% seen once. The material sequenced was peripheral blood. Source of these receptors: a man between 40 and 49 years old with active or convalescent COVID-19.

This clone was recorded once. The chain carries TRBV5-4 and TRBJ1-4, with TRBD1 identical over 12 bases. The CDR3 covers 18 residues. J lost 1 base, V lost 3 bases, and 7 bases had no gene match. Germline V gene sequence: CDR1 SGHNT, CDR2 YYREEE (reference sequence). The CDR3 sequence: CASSSGTGGRQTNEKLFF. The CDR3 region has the DNA TGTGCCAGCAGCTCGGGGACAGGGGGCCGTCAAACTAATGAAAAACTGTTTTTT.

The chain is built from TRBV28 and TRBJ2-7, with D possibly being TRBD2 (6 bases). The CDR3 is made up of 10 amino acids. Trimming took 11 bases from V and 3 from J, leaving 8 bases between them. Germline V gives CDR1 MDHEN, CDR2 SYDVKM. The CDR3 sequence: CAAGFYEQYF. CDR3 sequence (DNA): TGTGCCGCGGGGTTCTACGAGCAGTACTTC.

The V call is TRBV29-1, the J call TRBJ2-7, with D possibly matching TRBD1 (6 bases). Germline-derived CDR1 and CDR2 are SQVTM and ANQGSEA. This CDR3 comprises 10 residues. V lost 7 bases to trimming and J lost 6 bases, with 10 bases between them. CDR3 DNA sequence: TGCAGCGGTAAACAGGGCGAGCAGTACTTC. Translation gives CSGKQGEQYF.

As to this clone: Other DNA sequences in the same sample also yield this CDR3. This sequence joins TRBV7-2 and TRBJ2-7, with 11 bases that match TRBD1. Germline CDR1 and CDR2: SGHTA and FQGNSA. V dropped 5 bases and J dropped 1; count of bases not matched to a gene: 4. The CDR3 is made up of 15 amino acids. The CDR3 loop reads CASSPDRGLSYEQYF. The CDR3, as DNA: TGTGCCAGCAGCCCGGACAGGGGGCTGTCCTACGAGCAGTACTTC.

The gene calls are TRBV3-1 (or the pseudogene TRBV3-2) and TRBJ2-1, with 9 bases aligning to TRBD2. This CDR3 is built from 16 residues. Germline V lookup: CDR1 LGHDT, CDR2 YNNKEL (reference sequence). With 8 bases clipped from V and 2 bases from J, the junction kept 10 bases outside the gene matches. This chain's CDR3 is CASSRAGGSAYNEQFF. DNA for the CDR3: TGTGCCAGCTCCCGCGCGGGGGGGTCGGCCTACAATGAGCAGTTCTTC.

The rearrangement joins TRBV5-4 to TRBJ2-2, with D perhaps TRBD1 (5 bases). CDR1 is SGHNT and CDR2 is YYREEE in the germline V gene (reference sequence). Trimming removed 0 bases at V and 4 bases at J, with 7 bases between. The CDR3 covers 14 residues. CDR3 protein: CASSLADSTGELFF. The CDR3 region has the DNA TGTGCCAGCAGCTTGGCCGACAGCACCGGGGAGCTGTTTTTT.

The chain links TRBV6-2 or TRBV6-3 to TRBJ2-7; 12 nucleotides align to TRBD2. The germline V gene encodes CDR1 MNHEY and CDR2 SVGEGT. The CDR3 spans 14 residues. Trimming cost V 6 bases and J 12 bases; bases outside gene matches: 12. The CDR3 nucleotides read TGTGCCAGCAGCCGGACTAGCGGGGCCCTACTCTCGTACTTC. Residues: CASSRTSGALLSYF.

The rearrangement joins TRBV28 to TRBJ2-7; 9 bases align to TRBD1. This CDR3 comprises 14 residues. V dropped 4 bases and J dropped 7; count of bases not matched to a gene: 8. Germline V gene data show CDR1 as MDHEN and CDR2 as SYDVKM. CDR3 coding DNA: TGTGCCAGCAGTTCTGGGACAGGGCTTCGGGAGCAGTACTTC. Amino acid sequence: CASSSGTGLREQYF.

V is TRBV5-1 and J is TRBJ2-5; 7 bases are shared with TRBD1. Germline V CDR1 and CDR2: SGHRS, YFSETQ. The CDR3 sequence is 15 residues long. J lost 4 bases, V lost 2 bases, and 8 bases had no gene match. CDR3 protein: CASSLSGGRSETQYF. The CDR3 DNA sequence: TGCGCCAGCAGCTTATCAGGGGGTAGGTCAGAGACCCAGTACTTC. Filled out from reference TRBV5-1 and TRBJ2-5, the complete variable domain reads KAGVTQTPRYLIKTRGQQVTLSCSPISGHRSVSWYQQTPGQGLQFLFEYFSETQRNKGNFPGRFSGRQFSNSRSEMNVSTLELGDSALYLCASSLSGGRSETQYFGPGTRLLVL.

J is TRBJ2-7 and V is TRBV29-1; 10 bases map to TRBD1. The CDR3 covers 13 residues. From germline, CDR1 is SQVTM and CDR2 ANQGSEA. The V and J ends lost 6 bases and 4 bases, in that order; junction bases with no gene match: 6. The CDR3 bases are TGCAGCGTGGCCCCGGGACAGGGGTACGAGCAGTACTTC. Amino acid sequence: CSVAPGQGYEQYF.

The count of this clone is one. The chain links TRBV28 to TRBJ2-2; perhaps TRBD1 as D (6 bases). Between the trimmed V and J ends, which lost 3 bases and 5 bases, there was a span of 22 bases. CDR3 size: 18 residues. Per the germline V gene, CDR1 is MDHEN and CDR2 is SYDVKM. CDR3 coding DNA: TGTGCCAGCAGTTTCTGGCACGGGACAACCCTGGGGACCGGGGAGCTGTTTTTT. Protein sequence: CASSFWHGTTLGTGELFF. Complete variable domain (other parts from reference TRBV28 and TRBJ2-2): DVKVTQSSRYLVKRTGEKVFLECVQDMDHENMFWYRQDPGLGLRLIYFSYDVKMKEKGDIPEGYSVSREKKERFSLILESASTNQTSMYLCASSFWHGTTLGTGELFFGEGSRLTVL.

The table lists this clone with a count of one. The CDR3 region has the DNA TGTGCCAGCTCACCTCTTGGTAGCCAAGAGACCCAGTACTTC. It yields the protein CASSPLGSQETQYF. This chain connects TRBV18 to TRBJ2-5; D is uncertain. The CDR3 runs 14 residues. The germline V gene encodes CDR1 KGHSH and CDR2 LQKENI. Trimming removed 3 bases from V and 1 base from J, with 9 bases in between.

This chain joins TRBV15 and TRBJ1-6; 11 nucleotides agree with TRBD1. CDR1 and CDR2 (germline): LNHNV, YYDKDF (reference sequence). The CDR3 is made up of 16 amino acids. V shed 2 bases and J 6 bases; nucleotides not matched to a gene: 3. The CDR3 coding sequence is TGTGCCACCAGCAGACCCGGGACAGGGGGTAATTCACCCCTCCACTTT. Encoded protein: CATSRPGTGGNSPLHF.

This chain joins TRBV3-1 (or the pseudogene TRBV3-2) and TRBJ2-7, with 12 bases aligning to TRBD2. Germline CDR1 reads LGHDT; CDR2 reads YNNKEL (reference sequence). V dropped 10 bases and J dropped 5; count of bases not matched to a gene: 6. CDR3 length equals 13 residues. The CDR3 sequence: CATGLAGYDEQYF. In DNA form, the CDR3 reads TGTGCCACCGGACTAGCGGGATACGACGAGCAGTACTTC.

The chain has TRBV28 and TRBJ2-7; D is possibly TRBD2 (5 bases). The CDR3 loop spans 14 amino acids. Trimming took off 0 bases at V and 5 bases at J, with 11 bases between the two ends. Germline CDR1 is MDHEN and CDR2 is SYDVKM. CDR3 in DNA: TGTGCCAGCAGTTTATGGGGGAGTAAGAACGAGCAGTACTTC. Protein sequence: CASSLWGSKNEQYF. The variable domain in full, completed from reference TRBV28 and TRBJ2-7, reads DVKVTQSSRYLVKRTGEKVFLECVQDMDHENMFWYRQDPGLGLRLIYFSYDVKMKEKGDIPEGYSVSREKKERFSLILESASTNQTSMYLCASSLWGSKNEQYFGPGTRLTVT.

The chain recombines TRBV27 with TRBJ1-4; D remains unclear. Trimming removed 5 bases from V and 6 bases from J, with 13 bases in between. The length of the CDR3 is 14 residues. In germline, CDR1 is MNHEY, CDR2 SMNVEV (reference sequence). In nucleotides, the CDR3 is TGTGCCAGCAGTGAGGACTATAGTTATGAAAAACTGTTTTTT. Encoded protein: CASSEDYSYEKLFF.

The chain carries TRBV19 and TRBJ1-5; TRBD1 aligns across 10 bases. This CDR3 region has 16 residues. J gave up 4 bases and V 3 bases, and 6 bases lay outside the gene matches. The V gene's germline CDR1 is LNHDA and CDR2 SQIVND (reference sequence). The CDR3 reads CASSISGTGANQPQHF. CDR3 nucleotides: TGTGCCAGTAGTATTTCTGGGACAGGGGCAAATCAGCCCCAGCATTTT. The whole variable domain, remainder taken from reference TRBV19 and TRBJ1-5, is DGGITQSPKYLFRKEGQNVTLSCEQNLNHDAMYWYRQDPGQGLRLIYYSQIVNDFQKGDIAEGYSVSREKKESFPLTVTSAQKNPTAFYLCASSISGTGANQPQHFGDGTRLSIL.

V usage is TRBV5-1 and J usage is TRBJ1-2; the D gene is possibly TRBD1 (5 bases). V was pared by 2 bases and J by 7 bases, with 15 bases between. This CDR3 is 14 amino acids long. CDR1 is SGHRS and CDR2 is YFSETQ in the germline V gene. The CDR3 is CASSFEAGVGGYTF. CDR3 bases: TGCGCCAGCAGCTTTGAGGCGGGGGTAGGTGGCTACACCTTC.

The J gene is TRBJ1-2, the V gene TRBV12-3 or TRBV12-4, with TRBD1 matching 7 bases. This CDR3 has 13 residues. V was pared by 3 bases and J by 2 bases, with 0 bases of the junction left unmatched. The CDR3 here is CASSLTGNYGYTF. The CDR3 DNA follows: TGTGCCAGCAGTTTGACAGGGAACTATGGCTACACCTTC.

CDR3 bases: TGTGCCAGCAGTTTCGCGGGAGGGAATGGCTACACCTTC. It yields the protein CASSFAGGNGYTF. The chain joins TRBV12-3 or TRBV12-4 to TRBJ1-2; no firm D call. V lost 3 bases and J 6 bases, leaving 11 bases between the germline ends. The length of the CDR3 is 13 residues.

The chain carries TRBV29-1 and TRBJ2-1; 8 nucleotides align to TRBD1. V gave up 4 bases and J gave up 0 bases; unmatched junction bases: 5. The CDR3 runs 15 residues. Germline-derived CDR1 and CDR2 are SQVTM and ANQGSEA. The CDR3 protein is CSVAWTGSSYNEQFF. CDR3 bases: TGCAGCGTTGCCTGGACAGGGAGCTCCTACAATGAGCAGTTCTTC.

V is TRBV5-1 and J is TRBJ1-2; D is unclear. CDR3 size: 14 residues. The germline V gene encodes CDR1 SGHRS and CDR2 YFSETQ. V gave up 4 bases and J gave up 5 bases, with 15 bases separating them. The CDR3 spells CASSKGTEFYGYTF. The CDR3 nucleotides read TGCGCCAGCAGCAAAGGCACAGAGTTTTATGGCTACACCTTC.

The chain links TRBV7-9 to TRBJ2-2, with D unresolved. Trimming shortened V by 0 bases and J by 6 bases, and 8 bases separated the two germline ends. Germline assignment: CDR1 SEHNR and CDR2 FQNEAQ (reference sequence). This CDR3 is built from 14 residues. The CDR3: CASSLAVEAGELFF. For the CDR3, the DNA is TGTGCCAGCAGCTTAGCGGTAGAGGCCGGGGAGCTGTTTTTT.

The chain couples TRBV7-2 to TRBJ2-3; 8 bases are a match to TRBD2. Germline lookup yields CDR1 SGHTA and CDR2 FQGNSA. Unmatched junction bases numbered 12, after V lost 6 bases and J lost 4 bases. This CDR3 region has 16 residues. The CDR3 reads CASRHGRGAVADTQYF. The CDR3 DNA reads as TGTGCCAGCAGACACGGGCGGGGGGCGGTGGCAGATACGCAGTATTTT. Based on the CDR3 plus reference TRBV7-2 and TRBJ2-3, the full variable domain is GAGVSQSPSNKVTEKGKDVELRCDPISGHTALYWYRQSLGQGLEFLIYFQGNSAPDKSGLPSDRFSAERTGGSVSTLTIQRTQQEDSAVYLCASRHGRGAVADTQYFGPGTRLTVL.